The 20 T cell receptor beta chains below were found in one sample sequenced in a study of blood T cell repertoires in COVID-19. Sequencing was performed with immunoSEQ multiplex PCR; in TCRdb, only in-frame clones are kept and a portion is missing. The sample has over 200,000 clones, 85% to 90% seen once. The sample comprised PBMCs or T cells enriched from blood (not recorded which). The source of these receptors is a woman aged 45-65 years in a cohort exposed to, infected with or recovered from COVID-19 (not recorded which).

J is TRBJ1-1 and V is TRBV25-1; D is perhaps TRBD1 (5 bases). The CDR3 is 12 residues long. The germline V gene has CDR1 MGHDK and CDR2 SYGVNS. V gave up 3 bases and J gave up 4 bases, with 6 bases separating them. The CDR3 nucleotides read TGTGCCAGCAGTGATAGGGGCACTGAAGCTTTCTTT. Translated, it gives CASSDRGTEAFF.

The chain recombines TRBV5-4 with TRBJ1-2, with D possibly matching TRBD1 (6 bases). The V and J ends lost 5 bases and 4 bases respectively, with 9 bases between them. The CDR3 extends over 12 amino acids. Germline V gives CDR1 SGHNT, CDR2 YYREEE (reference sequence). CDR3 loop: CASSSDSYGYTF. CDR3 DNA: TGTGCCAGCAGTTCGGACAGCTATGGCTACACCTTC.

The rearrangement joins TRBV6-5 to TRBJ2-1; 7 bases are a match to TRBD2. CDR1 and CDR2 (germline): MNHEY, SVGAGI. This CDR3 contains 13 residues. The ends lost 7 bases at V and 7 bases at J; junction bases unmatched: 7. CDR3 coding DNA: TGTGCCAGCATCTCGCGGGGGAGAAATGAGCAGTTCTTC. Protein: CASISRGRNEQFF.

The chain combines TRBV5-5 with TRBJ1-5; 8 bases are a match to TRBD1. The V gene's germline CDR1 is SGHKS and CDR2 YYEKEE (reference sequence). The CDR3 covers 16 residues. With 4 bases clipped from V and 4 bases from J, the junction kept 10 bases outside the gene matches. The CDR3 bases are TGTGCCAGCAGCACCGGACAGGGAGGGAGAAATCAGCCCCAGCATTTT. This translates into CASSTGQGGRNQPQHF.

In DNA, the CDR3 is TGTGCCACCAGCACCCGACAGCGCACTGAAGCTTTCTTT. It yields the protein CATSTRQRTEAFF. V and J are TRBV15 and TRBJ1-1, with D maybe TRBD1 (5 bases). V lost 4 bases and J 4 bases, leaving 10 bases between the germline ends. This CDR3 has 13 residues. Germline lookup yields CDR1 LNHNV and CDR2 YYDKDF (reference sequence).

The J gene is TRBJ2-3, the V gene TRBV19; unclear D gene. The V and J ends lost 7 bases and 3 bases respectively, with 17 bases between them. CDR3 length: 15 residues. Germline loops: CDR1 LNHDA, CDR2 SQIVND (reference sequence). As DNA, the CDR3 is TGTGCCAGTAAAGGTAGCCAACTAAGTACAGATACGCAGTATTTT. This encodes CASKGSQLSTDTQYF.

Here the CDR3 reads CASSFPGQGRTFF. CDR3 sequence (DNA): TGTGCCAGCAGTTTCCCGGGACAGGGTCGGACGTTCTTC. V usage is TRBV6-5 and J usage is TRBJ2-1; 9 bases align to TRBD1. Germline V lookup: CDR1 MNHEY, CDR2 SVGAGI. The V gene end was trimmed by 4 bases and the J gene end by 15 bases; junction bases not matched to a gene: 10. The CDR3 contains 13 residues.

V is TRBV27 and J is TRBJ1-1; TRBD1 might be the D (5 bases). Germline V lookup: CDR1 MNHEY, CDR2 SMNVEV (reference sequence). The ends were cut back, 1 base at V and 10 bases at J, with 16 bases in the middle. This CDR3 spans 14 amino acids. DNA of the CDR3: TGTGCCAGCAGTTTATTGGGAGGGGAGGTGGCAGCTTTCTTT. Protein: CASSLLGGEVAAFF.

The chain uses TRBV9 and TRBJ1-6, with a possible D match to TRBD1 (5 bases). The CDR3 totals 14 residues. Trimming removed 2 bases at V and 5 bases at J, with 8 bases between. Looked up from germline, CDR1 is SGDLS and CDR2 is YYNGEE. The chain's CDR3 is CASSVQGNNSPLHF. CDR3 nucleotide sequence: TGTGCCAGCAGCGTTCAGGGCAATAATTCACCCCTCCACTTT.

V gene TRBV4-2 combines with J gene TRBJ2-5; the D gene is possibly TRBD1 (7 bases). V gave up 0 bases and J gave up 1 base, with 12 bases separating them. The CDR3 is made up of 16 amino acids. Per the germline V gene, CDR1 is LGHNA and CDR2 is YNFKEQ. The chain's CDR3 is CASSQEAGGIQETQYF. CDR3 nucleotide sequence: TGTGCCAGCAGCCAAGAGGCAGGGGGGATCCAAGAGACCCAGTACTTC.

The chain links TRBV5-8 to TRBJ2-3; 9 nucleotides align to TRBD2. Germline V CDR1 and CDR2: SGHTS, YDEGEE. J gave up 0 bases and V 9 bases, and 14 bases lay outside the gene matches. This CDR3 has 17 amino acids. This CDR3 reads CATASLWAGGSTDTQYF. CDR3 sequence (DNA): TGTGCCACCGCGTCCTTATGGGCGGGGGGGAGCACAGATACGCAGTATTTT.

This clone occurred a few times. V and J are TRBV30 and TRBJ2-5; no firm D call. Germline values: CDR1 GTSNPN, CDR2 SVGIG (reference sequence). Trimming pared 0 bases from V and 6 bases from J, leaving 5 bases between. The CDR3 length is 11 residues. The CDR3 sequence is CAWSVLKTQYF. DNA of the CDR3: TGTGCCTGGAGTGTACTCAAGACCCAGTACTTC.

CDR3 sequence reads: CASSYRGTQDYGYTF. CDR3 sequence (DNA): TGTGCCAGCAGTTACAGGGGGACCCAGGACTATGGCTACACCTTC. The genes are TRBV6-2 or TRBV6-3 and TRBJ1-2; D possibly corresponds to TRBD1 (6 bases). V shed 2 bases and J shed 3 bases, with 13 bases lying between them. The CDR3 covers 15 residues. Germline assignment: CDR1 MNHEY and CDR2 SVGEGT.

The chain combines TRBV10-2 with TRBJ1-2; D unclear. Germline values: CDR1 WSHSY, CDR2 SAAADI. This CDR3 has 13 residues. V lost 2 bases and J lost 14, with 18 bases in between. This CDR3 reads CASSETRSEVRTF. The CDR3 DNA follows: TGCGCCAGCAGTGAGACCCGGTCGGAGGTGCGGACCTTC.

The chain uses TRBV3-1 (or the pseudogene TRBV3-2) and TRBJ1-3; no definite D call. V lost 0 bases and J 0 bases, leaving 12 bases between the germline ends. The CDR3 is made up of 17 amino acids. The germline CDR1 and CDR2 sequences are LGHDT and YNNKEL (reference sequence). The DNA for the CDR3 is TGTGCCAGCAGCCAAGATCAGAGGTACATCTCTGGAAACACCATATATTTT. Protein sequence: CASSQDQRYISGNTIYF.

This rearrangement joins TRBV12-5 to TRBJ1-3, with 7 positions matching TRBD1. The CDR3 consists of 14 residues. The germline V gene encodes CDR1 LGHNT and CDR2 FRNRAP. V was pared by 7 bases and J by 2 bases, with 5 bases of the junction left unmatched. This CDR3 is CASEKTGAGNTIYF. CDR3 sequence (DNA): TGTGCTAGTGAAAAAACAGGGGCTGGAAACACCATATATTTT.

The CDR3 DNA reads as TGTGCCAGCAGTTTCCTGACAGCTAACTATGGCTACACCTTC. This gives the protein CASSFLTANYGYTF. The chain employs TRBV27 and TRBJ1-2, with TRBD1 as a possible D gene (5 bases). In germline, CDR1 is MNHEY, CDR2 SMNVEV (reference sequence). V lost 3 bases to trimming and J lost 0 bases, with 8 bases between them. This CDR3 has 14 amino acids.

This chain uses TRBV4-1 with TRBJ1-4, with D perhaps TRBD1 (6 bases). CDR1 and CDR2 from the germline V gene are MGHRA and YSYEKL. The CDR3 totals 16 residues. Trimming pared 0 bases from V and 7 bases from J, leaving 15 bases between. The CDR3: CASSQDWPGVGEKLFF. The CDR3 bases are TGCGCCAGCAGCCAAGATTGGCCAGGGGTTGGTGAAAAACTGTTTTTT.

The J gene is TRBJ1-2, the V gene TRBV28; TRBD1 might be the D (5 bases). The CDR3 totals 14 residues. CDR1 and CDR2 (germline): MDHEN, SYDVKM. Here the CDR3 DNA reads TGTGCGCTGTCGCGGGGCCGGACTAACTATGGCTACACCTTC. Residues: CALSRGRTNYGYTF.

The chain links TRBV7-3 to TRBJ2-3, with D tentatively TRBD2 (6 bases). The CDR3 runs 14 residues. The V gene's germline CDR1 is SGHTA and CDR2 FQGTGA. V lost 4 bases, J lost 3 bases, and 11 bases lay in between. This chain's CDR3 is CASSYLGGTDTQYF. As DNA, the CDR3 is TGTGCCAGCAGCTACCTTGGGGGGACAGATACGCAGTATTTT.